The 27 T cell receptor beta chains presented below share a single source sample, sequenced in a study of CD8 T cells in ankylosing spondylitis. MiXCR, applied by TCRdb to the 5' RACE reads, yields one record per CDR3 protein. The data contain some 300,000 distinct CDR3 sequences, roughly 20% of them singletons. The sample consisted of blood, either unsorted or a sorted T cell fraction (not recorded which). These TCRs come from a female donor with ankylosing spondylitis or in good health (not recorded which).

This clonotype appeared a few times. This chain joins TRBV24-1 and TRBJ2-1; 7 nucleotides line up with TRBD2. The trim removed 2 bases at V and 0 bases at J, leaving 6 bases unmatched. The CDR3 spans 17 residues. CDR1 is KGHDR, CDR2 SFDVKD, per germline. The CDR3 spells CATSDWGGEGSYNEQFF. CDR3 nucleotides: TGTGCCACCAGTGATTGGGGGGGGGAAGGCTCCTACAATGAGCAGTTCTTC.

The chain joins TRBV7-9 to TRBJ2-1; unclear D gene. This CDR3 has 14 amino acids. Trimming stripped 5 bases from V and 7 bases from J, with 15 bases between. Germline V CDR1 and CDR2: SEHNR, FQNEAQ (reference sequence). As DNA, the CDR3 is TGTGCCAGCAGCCAAGCTACCCCGCCTAATGAGCAGTTCTTC. It encodes CASSQATPPNEQFF.

The chain carries TRBV4-1 and TRBJ1-1; possibly TRBD1 for D (5 bases). The V end lost 0 bases, the J end lost 0 bases, and 14 bases lay between the germline ends. The CDR3 has 17 residues. CDR1 MGHRA and CDR2 YSYEKL come from the germline V gene. CDR3 nucleotides: TGCGCCAGCAGCCAAGACCTACGGGGCACCATGAACACTGAAGCTTTCTTT. This sequence encodes CASSQDLRGTMNTEAFF.

This clonotype was counted between two and nine times. V is TRBV20-1 and J is TRBJ2-5, with 7 positions matching TRBD2. The CDR3 contains 13 residues. V was pared by 6 bases and J by 4 bases, with 8 bases of the junction left unmatched. The germline gives CDR1 DFQATT, CDR2 SNEGSKA (reference sequence). The CDR3 coding sequence is TGCAGTGCCGTCCCGGGACTACTAGAGACCCAGTACTTC. Its protein is CSAVPGLLETQYF.

This clonotype appeared a few times. The rearrangement uses TRBV15 and TRBJ1-4, with D unresolved. Germline values: CDR1 LNHNV, CDR2 YYDKDF (reference sequence). CDR3 size: 16 residues. V lost 8 bases and J 7 bases, leaving 23 bases between the germline ends. For the CDR3, the DNA is TGTGCCACCTCAGTTACCTATCTCCTCGCGGGTGAAAAACTGTTTTTT. It codes for CATSVTYLLAGEKLFF.

This clonotype came up a few times. The chain carries TRBV7-2 and TRBJ2-3; D not certain. Trimming pared 5 bases from V and 2 bases from J, leaving 8 bases between. The CDR3 is 13 residues long. CDR1 and CDR2 (germline): SGHTA, FQGNSA. The CDR3 reads CASSRRVTDTQYF. CDR3 in DNA: TGTGCCAGCAGCCGCCGGGTCACAGATACGCAGTATTTT.

The rearrangement links TRBV11-3 to TRBJ2-3; TRBD2 matches at 9 bases. Germline CDR1 SGHNT, CDR2 YENEEA. After removal of 5 bases from V and 2 bases from J, the junction contained 11 bases not matched to a gene. The CDR3 has 17 amino acids. The CDR3 region has the DNA TGTGCCAGCAGCCCCAGGACTCCTAGCGGGATCACAGATACGCAGTATTTT. Protein product: CASSPRTPSGITDTQYF.

There are a few counts of this clonotype. The chain carries TRBV20-1 and TRBJ2-2; the D gene could be TRBD1 or TRBD2 (5 bases each). The CDR3 is 13 amino acids. The germline V gene has CDR1 DFQATT and CDR2 SNEGSKA (reference sequence). V lost 3 bases and J lost 5, with 10 bases in between. CDR3 bases: TGCAGTGCTAGGAGGGGAAGAACCGGGGAGCTGTTTTTT. As protein: CSARRGRTGELFF.

The chain carries TRBV7-6 and TRBJ1-4; 7 nucleotides match TRBD1. From germline, CDR1 is SGHVS and CDR2 FNYEAQ. The CDR3 spans 16 residues. With 4 bases clipped from V and 8 bases from J, the junction kept 13 bases outside the gene matches. CDR3 nucleotides: TGTGCCAGCAGCTGGGGCGCCGAGGGGGCCGGGGAAAAACTGTTTTTT. It is translated as CASSWGAEGAGEKLFF.

The chain recombines TRBV11-2 with TRBJ1-3; D perhaps matches TRBD1 (5 bases). Germline-derived CDR1 and CDR2 are SGHAT and FQNNGV. This CDR3 region has 16 residues. Trimming took off 5 bases at V and 3 bases at J, with 17 bases between the two ends. CDR3 coding DNA: TGTGCCAGCAGCCCCGGCGGGGGACTCAGTGGAAACACCATATATTTT. Translating it yields CASSPGGGLSGNTIYF.

This clonotype has only a few counts. V usage is TRBV5-6 and J usage is TRBJ2-1, with 11 bases lining up with TRBD2. V was clipped by 5 bases and J by 4 bases; unmatched bases: 5. CDR1 and CDR2 (germline): SGHDT, YYEEEE. The CDR3 has 15 amino acids. In DNA, the CDR3 is TGTGCCAGCAGGTTCGGGACTAGCGGATACAATGAGCAGTTCTTC. Translating gives CASRFGTSGYNEQFF.

This clonotype has a handful of counts. The CDR3 region has the DNA TGCAGTGCTCATAGAATTGGACTAGACCCCTACGAGCAGTACTTC. Encoded protein: CSAHRIGLDPYEQYF. The chain recombines TRBV20-1 with TRBJ2-7; 7 bases agree with TRBD2. Germline V lookup: CDR1 DFQATT, CDR2 SNEGSKA (reference sequence). The CDR3 totals 15 residues. Trimming at V came to 5 bases and at J to 2 bases, leaving 12 bases not matched to a gene.

The rearrangement uses TRBV7-6 and TRBJ2-2; D is perhaps TRBD1 (7 bases). Germline lookup yields CDR1 SGHVS and CDR2 FNYEAQ. The CDR3 sequence is 15 residues long. With 4 bases removed from V and 4 bases from J, the gap between germline ends came to 13 bases. The DNA for the CDR3 is TGTGCCAGCAGCTCCAGGGGGGAGAGCACCGGGGAGCTGTTTTTT. Translated: CASSSRGESTGELFF.

The CDR3 bases are TGTGCCAGCAGTTACTCGGGCAGGACTGGATCCGTCCTGACTTTC. It translates to CASSYSGRTGSVLTF. The chain carries TRBV6-5 and TRBJ2-6; D is possibly TRBD2 (5 bases). The CDR3 loop spans 15 amino acids. Germline-derived CDR1 and CDR2 are MNHEY and SVGAGI. V was trimmed by 0 bases and J by 12 bases, leaving 15 bases between them.

The gene calls are TRBV20-1 and TRBJ2-1; D unclear. CDR3 size: 13 residues. Germline V gene data show CDR1 as DFQATT and CDR2 as SNEGSKA (reference sequence). V dropped 3 bases and J dropped 0 bases, with 6 bases sitting between them. The CDR3: CSASARSYNEQFF. The CDR3 DNA sequence: TGCAGTGCTAGTGCGCGCTCCTACAATGAGCAGTTCTTC.

This chain links TRBV6-5 with TRBJ2-1, with 8 bases that match TRBD2. The CDR3 extends over 17 amino acids. After removal of 3 bases from V and 9 bases from J, the junction contained 16 bases not matched to a gene. CDR1 and CDR2 (germline): MNHEY, SVGAGI. The CDR3 nucleotides are TGTGCCAGCAGTTATTCGGCTTCGGGGGGGGGCTGGGGTGAGCAGTTCTTC. The encoded protein is CASSYSASGGGWGEQFF.

The chain has TRBV15 and TRBJ2-2; no firm D call. Germline V gene lookup returns CDR1 LNHNV and CDR2 YYDKDF (reference sequence). This CDR3 is built from 15 residues. V lost 1 base and J lost 5, with 11 bases in between. The CDR3 DNA sequence: TGTGCCACCAGCAGAGGGACGGGCGCAACCGGGGAGCTGTTTTTT. This sequence encodes CATSRGTGATGELFF.

This clonotype has at least ten counts. The chain employs TRBV20-1 and TRBJ2-5; 9 bases match TRBD1. J was trimmed by 5 bases and V by 0 bases; bases with no gene match: 4. CDR3 size: 14 residues. From germline, CDR1 is DFQATT and CDR2 SNEGSKA (reference sequence). The CDR3 sequence is CSARDGTGRETQYF. The CDR3 nucleotides are TGCAGTGCTAGAGATGGGACAGGGAGGGAGACCCAGTACTTC.

At least ten counts were recorded for this clonotype. This chain connects TRBV6-5 to TRBJ2-7; no reliable D call. V shed 0 bases and J shed 4 bases, with 10 bases lying between them. Germline-derived CDR1 and CDR2 are MNHEY and SVGAGI. CDR3 length equals 14 residues. CDR3 in amino acids: CASSYSGSGYEQYF. In DNA, the CDR3 is TGTGCCAGCAGTTACTCAGGGTCCGGGTACGAGCAGTACTTC.

This clonotype was counted between two and nine times. The rearrangement uses TRBV4-3 and TRBJ2-1; no firm D call. Germline CDR1 is LGHNA and CDR2 is YSLEER. V lost 0 bases and J 1 base, leaving 10 bases between the germline ends. The CDR3 runs to 16 residues. The CDR3 nucleotides are TGCGCCAGCAGCCAAGATAAGAAGTGGTCCTACAATGAGCAGTTCTTC. Translation gives CASSQDKKWSYNEQFF.

The genes are TRBV30 and TRBJ2-1; a weak D match, TRBD2 (6 bases). Trimming took off 3 bases at V and 3 bases at J, with 15 bases between the two ends. The CDR3 consists of 15 residues. Per germline, CDR1 GTSNPN and CDR2 SVGIG (reference sequence). The CDR3 sequence is CAWRPGTVFYNEQFF. CDR3 bases: TGTGCCTGGAGACCTGGGACTGTTTTCTACAATGAGCAGTTCTTC.

The gene calls are TRBV20-1 and TRBJ2-1; possibly TRBD2 for D (5 bases). The CDR3 extends over 16 amino acids. CDR1 DFQATT and CDR2 SNEGSKA come from the germline V gene (reference sequence). Trimming stripped 0 bases from V and 2 bases from J, with 14 bases between. The CDR3 is CSARDHQRITYNEQFF. As DNA, the CDR3 is TGCAGTGCTAGAGATCACCAGCGGATCACCTACAATGAGCAGTTCTTC.

This clonotype was counted only a few times. The V gene is TRBV4-3, the J gene TRBJ2-2; TRBD2 matches 7 bases. The CDR3 covers 15 residues. The germline V gene has CDR1 LGHNA and CDR2 YSLEER. The V segment lost 2 bases and the J segment 6 bases; nucleotides outside the gene matches: 6. The CDR3 nucleotides read TGCGCCAGCAGCCAACACATGGGAGGGGCCGGGGAGCTGTTTTTT. This codes for CASSQHMGGAGELFF.

In this sample, this clonotype turned up a few times. V gene TRBV7-7 combines with J gene TRBJ2-5; either TRBD1 or TRBD2 may fit D (5 bases each). V lost 5 bases, J lost 4 bases, and 20 bases lay in between. The CDR3 has 16 amino acids. The germline V gene encodes CDR1 SSHAT and CDR2 FNYEAQ (reference sequence). Here the CDR3 reads CASSPLGPLTGETQYF. CDR3 nucleotides: TGTGCCAGCAGCCCCTTGGGACCCCTAACGGGAGAGACCCAGTACTTC.

This clonotype was picked up a small number of times. The chain couples TRBV7-6 to TRBJ2-3; D is possibly TRBD1 (6 bases). Trimming removed 2 bases at V and 6 bases at J, with 9 bases between. There are 13 residues in the CDR3. CDR1 is SGHVS and CDR2 is FNYEAQ in the germline V gene. CDR3 residues: CASSLSQGDTQYF. CDR3 DNA sequence: TGTGCCAGCAGCTTAAGCCAGGGGGATACGCAGTATTTT.

A remark on this clonotype: A much larger clone lies one base from this, so it may be a read error. V usage is TRBV12-3 or TRBV12-4 and J usage is TRBJ2-5; 12 bases are shared with TRBD2. With V trimmed by 8 bases and J by 7 bases, 8 bases remained unmatched. This CDR3 is built from 14 residues. CDR3 in amino acids: CASGMTSGSGTQYF. The CDR3 DNA follows: TGTGCCAGCGGCATGACTAGCGGGAGTGGGACCCAGTACTTC.

This clonotype was counted ten times or more. The chain carries TRBV20-1 and TRBJ2-1; 10 nucleotides agree with TRBD2. V lost 4 bases, J lost 4 bases, and 4 bases stayed unmatched. Germline lookup yields CDR1 DFQATT and CDR2 SNEGSKA (reference sequence). CDR3 length equals 14 residues. The CDR3 coding sequence is TGCAGTGCTATTAAGCGGGAGGGATACAATGAGCAGTTCTTC. Translated, it gives CSAIKREGYNEQFF.